The clone carrying this TCR beta chain has at least ten counts. This sample was taken from a study of T cells in Graves' hyperthyroidism and ophthalmopathy. TCR beta CDR3 sequences were amplified from RNA transcripts. TCR CDR3 regions were first amplified by RT-PCR with HTBI primers. TCRdb re-called the multiplex PCR reads through MiXCR, storing one row per CDR3 protein. The profile shows roughly 420,000 distinct CDR3 sequences, roughly 13% of them singletons. J lost 4 bases, V lost 0 bases, and 3 bases had no gene match. Per germline, CDR1 LGHNT and CDR2 FRNRAP. The CDR3 contains 15 residues. Hyperthyroidism patients were newly diagnosed, had disease duration under 2 months, and were aged 18 to 65 years.

The chain recombines TRBV12-5 with TRBJ1-1, with 9 bases identical to TRBD1. Sample: blood. This sequence originates from a woman aged 18-30 years with Graves' hyperthyroidism. The CDR3 protein is CASGLVLGQGTEAFF. The DNA for the CDR3 is TGTGCTAGTGGTTTGGTACTGGGACAGGGCACTGAAGCTTTCTTT.